The 30 T cell receptor beta chains below come from one sample, sequenced in a study of CD8+ T cells in alopecia areata. Treatment meaning: oral pan-JAK inhibitor, 5-10 mg twice daily. Sequencing used cDNA as its template, made by extracting RNA and reverse transcribing it. The protocol was immunoSEQ multiplex PCR, while the TCRdb copy is restricted to in-frame clones and leaves out a portion. This sample has 100,000 to 130,000 clones, with 84% found just once. The sequencing used CD8+ T cells sorted from blood, collected at week 24, from a patient treated with tofacitinib. These TCRs come from a human donor with alopecia areata.

V is TRBV2 and J is TRBJ2-7; D remains ambiguous. The V gene lost 4 bases and the J gene lost 4 bases, with 2 bases spanning the gap. This CDR3 spans 10 amino acids. Germline CDR1 reads SNHLY; CDR2 reads FYNNEI. The CDR3 reads CASSVYEQYF. CDR3 in DNA: TGTGCCAGCAGTGTATACGAGCAGTACTTC.

A few counts support this clone. With only one base between it and a far larger clone, this is likely a read error. Other nucleotide sequences in the sample specify the same CDR3. The chain is built from TRBV5-8 and TRBJ1-2; TRBD1 agrees at 8 bases. This CDR3 region has 15 residues. V was pared by 4 bases and J by 5 bases, with 10 bases of the junction left unmatched. Germline V gives CDR1 SGHTS, CDR2 YDEGEE. The CDR3 spells CASSQDRTGQYGYTF. The CDR3 DNA reads as TGTGCCAGCAGCCAAGATAGGACAGGGCAATATGGCTACACCTTC.

The chain employs TRBV29-1 and TRBJ2-5, with TRBD1 identical over 10 bases. From germline, CDR1 is SQVTM and CDR2 ANQGSEA. The CDR3 is 13 amino acids. The V and J ends lost 6 bases and 3 bases, in that order; junction bases with no gene match: 4. The CDR3 nucleotides are TGCAGCGTAGGGACAGGGGTTGAAGAGACCCAGTACTTC. Amino acid sequence: CSVGTGVEETQYF.

Only one count was recorded for this clone. The chain recombines TRBV4-1 with TRBJ2-3; 8 nucleotides agree with TRBD2. J was trimmed by 1 base and V by 3 bases; bases with no gene match: 6. Looked up from germline, CDR1 is MGHRA and CDR2 is YSYEKL. The CDR3 length is 16 residues. CDR3 residues: CASSQSPGGGTDTQYF. CDR3 DNA: TGCGCCAGCAGCCAGAGTCCGGGGGGGGGCACAGATACGCAGTATTTT.

The CDR3, as DNA: TGTGCCTCAGGCCTTTCATCCTACGAGCAGTACTTC. This codes for CASGLSSYEQYF. The rearrangement uses TRBV6-1 and TRBJ2-7; D unclear. Trimming shortened V by 11 bases and J by 1 base, and 12 bases separated the two germline ends. This CDR3 contains 12 residues. The germline gives CDR1 MNHNS, CDR2 SASEGT.

This rearrangement joins TRBV14 to TRBJ2-7; maybe TRBD1 (5 bases). CDR1 is SGHDN and CDR2 is FVKESK in the germline V gene. CDR3 length equals 13 residues. V dropped 0 bases and J dropped 6 bases, with 9 bases sitting between them. The CDR3 coding sequence is TGTGCCAGCAGCCAAGATCAGGGATCCGAGCAGTACTTC. Translated: CASSQDQGSEQYF. The whole variable domain, remainder taken from reference TRBV14 and TRBJ2-7, is EAGVTQFPSHSVIEKGQTVTLRCDPISGHDNLYWYRRVMGKEIKFLLHFVKESKQDESGMPNNRFLAERTGGTYSTLKVQPAELEDSGVYFCASSQDQGSEQYFGPGTRLTVT.

The genes are TRBV30 and TRBJ2-7, with D perhaps matching TRBD1 (6 bases). Trimming stripped 0 bases from V and 2 bases from J, with 11 bases between. The CDR3 runs 14 residues. Germline CDR1 reads GTSNPN; CDR2 reads SVGIG (reference sequence). The CDR3 region has the DNA TGTGCCTGGAGTGTAGGGGGATACACCTACGAGCAGTACTTC. Translating it yields CAWSVGGYTYEQYF.

The genes are TRBV18 and TRBJ2-5; 8 bases are shared with TRBD1. This CDR3 has 16 residues. Trimming cost V 5 bases and J 5 bases; bases outside gene matches: 13. Germline values: CDR1 KGHSH, CDR2 LQKENI. For the CDR3, the DNA is TGTGCCAGCTCAGATGCTCAGGGGGCTCTGGGGGAGACCCAGTACTTC. Its translation: CASSDAQGALGETQYF.

CDR3 loop: CAWAPGTGGTEAFF. Written as DNA, the CDR3 is TGTGCCTGGGCACCCGGGACAGGGGGCACTGAAGCTTTCTTT. This sequence joins TRBV30 and TRBJ1-1, with 11 bases identical to TRBD1. Germline-derived CDR1 and CDR2 are GTSNPN and SVGIG (reference sequence). The CDR3 spans 14 residues. V trimming: 5 bases; J trimming: 4 bases; junction bases outside the gene matches: 6.

The genes are TRBV7-6 and TRBJ2-7; the match to TRBD1 covers 10 bases. From germline, CDR1 is SGHVS and CDR2 FNYEAQ. Trimming removed 5 bases from V and 2 bases from J; junction bases left unmatched: 9. The CDR3 loop spans 16 amino acids. This CDR3 reads CASSHLRTGGAYEQYF. The CDR3 DNA reads as TGTGCCAGCAGCCATCTTCGGACAGGGGGAGCCTACGAGCAGTACTTC. Together with reference TRBV7-6 and TRBJ2-7, the CDR3 gives the full variable domain: GAGVSQSPRYKVTKRGQDVALRCDPISGHVSLYWYRQALGQGPEFLTYFNYEAQQDKSGLPNDRFSAERPEGSISTLTIQRTEQRDSAMYRCASSHLRTGGAYEQYFGPGTRLTVT.

The chain links TRBV6-1 to TRBJ2-7; 9 nucleotides line up with TRBD2. CDR1 and CDR2 (germline): MNHNS, SASEGT. The ends lost 3 bases at V and 3 bases at J; junction bases unmatched: 3. The CDR3 spans 14 residues. CDR3 region: CASSDKTSGYEQYF. The CDR3 coding sequence is TGTGCCAGCAGTGACAAGACTAGCGGCTACGAGCAGTACTTC.

This chain uses TRBV21-1 with TRBJ2-7; TRBD2, the table's D call, lacks a check against the DNA. TRBV21-1 is labeled a pseudogene. This CDR3 is 16 amino acids long. This CDR3 is CASSPPTSGLTYEQYF. As DNA, the CDR3 is TGTGCCAGCAGCCCCCCGACTAGCGGGCTTACCTACGAGCAGTACTTC.

The chain uses TRBV4-3 and TRBJ2-6, with D tentatively TRBD2 (5 bases). Trimming removed 0 bases from V and 1 base from J, with 16 bases in between. This CDR3 contains 19 residues. Germline CDR1 LGHNA, CDR2 YSLEER. The CDR3 reads CASSQEEEQDFSGANVLTF. The CDR3 region has the DNA TGCGCCAGCAGCCAAGAAGAGGAGCAGGACTTTTCTGGGGCCAACGTCCTGACTTTC.

The chain uses TRBV13 and TRBJ2-1; 7 bases fit TRBD1. Germline lookup yields CDR1 PRHDT and CDR2 FYEKMQ (reference sequence). This CDR3 has 13 residues. Trimming removed 6 bases from V and 9 bases from J; junction bases left unmatched: 8. The CDR3 sequence: CASSLSRGFEQFF. CDR3 in DNA: TGTGCCAGCAGTCTAAGCAGGGGGTTTGAGCAGTTCTTC. The full variable domain, in which reference TRBV13 and TRBJ2-1 provide the parts outside the CDR3, is AAGVIQSPRHLIKEKRETATLKCYPIPRHDTVYWYQQGPGQDPQFLISFYEKMQSDKGSIPDRFSAQQFSDYHSELNMSSLELGDSALYFCASSLSRGFEQFFGPGTRLTVL.

In its sample, this clone was seen a few times. The chain couples TRBV7-2 to TRBJ2-3; 10 bases fit TRBD2. CDR1 and CDR2 from the germline V gene are SGHTA and FQGNSA. Germline trimming cut 3 bases from V and 2 bases from J; bases unmatched to any gene: 5. The CDR3 has 16 residues. In DNA form, the CDR3 reads TGTGCCAGCAGCTTTCTAGCGGGGGCCAACACAGATACGCAGTATTTT. Translated: CASSFLAGANTDTQYF.

The rearrangement links TRBV29-1 to TRBJ2-1; D unclear. This CDR3 comprises 13 residues. Between the trimmed V and J ends, which lost 4 bases and 1 base, there was a span of 8 bases. Germline V gene data show CDR1 as SQVTM and CDR2 as ANQGSEA. CDR3 amino acids: CSVVGLSYNEQFF. DNA of the CDR3: TGCAGCGTTGTGGGTTTATCCTACAATGAGCAGTTCTTC.

V gene TRBV7-9 combines with J gene TRBJ2-3; weak D call: TRBD2 (6 bases). From germline, CDR1 is SEHNR and CDR2 FQNEAQ (reference sequence). V dropped 4 bases and J dropped 1 base, with 15 bases sitting between them. The CDR3 spans 16 residues. The CDR3 region has the DNA TGTGCCAGCAGCTCAGAGACGGGACTTGGCACAGATACGCAGTATTTT. This translates into CASSSETGLGTDTQYF.

The V call is TRBV19, the J call TRBJ2-7, with D perhaps TRBD2 (5 bases). Per the germline V gene, CDR1 is LNHDA and CDR2 is SQIVND (reference sequence). The V end was cut by 3 bases, the J end by 3 bases, with 12 bases between. The CDR3 is 14 residues long. Here the CDR3 reads CASSITGSLYEQYF. The CDR3 nucleotides are TGTGCCAGTAGTATTACGGGATCTCTCTACGAGCAGTACTTC.

This chain uses TRBV29-1 with TRBJ1-4, with a possible D match to TRBD1 (5 bases). V lost 0 bases, J lost 7 bases, and 15 bases lay in between. The length of the CDR3 is 15 residues. Germline CDR1 SQVTM, CDR2 ANQGSEA. CDR3 region: CSVEDSRGDREKLFF. CDR3 DNA sequence: TGCAGCGTTGAAGATAGTAGAGGGGACCGTGAAAAACTGTTTTTT. Complete variable domain (other parts from reference TRBV29-1 and TRBJ1-4): SAVISQKPSRDICQRGTSLTIQCQVDSQVTMMFWYRQQPGQSLTLIATANQGSEATYESGFVIDKFPISRPNLTFSTLTVSNMSPEDSSIYLCSVEDSRGDREKLFFGSGTQLSVL.

The CDR3 region is CASSPRDTYTGELFF. Written as DNA, the CDR3 is TGTGCCAGCAGCCCCCGGGACACCTACACCGGGGAGCTGTTTTTT. V gene TRBV4-2 combines with J gene TRBJ2-2, with D perhaps TRBD1 (6 bases). This CDR3 spans 15 amino acids. Trimming cost V 4 bases and J 3 bases, with 12 bases left between them. CDR1 is LGHNA and CDR2 is YNFKEQ in the germline V gene.

The chain has TRBV7-6 and TRBJ2-1; perhaps TRBD2 as D (6 bases). CDR1 SGHVS and CDR2 FNYEAQ come from the germline V gene. This CDR3 is 15 amino acids long. The V end lost 2 bases, the J end lost 4 bases, and 12 bases lay between the germline ends. This CDR3 is CASSLLRGLYNEQFF. The DNA of the CDR3 is TGTGCCAGCAGCTTATTGCGGGGCCTTTACAATGAGCAGTTCTTC.

The J gene is TRBJ2-4, the V gene TRBV15, with unresolved D. The CDR3 spans 16 residues. The V and J ends lost 5 bases and 0 bases respectively, with 14 bases between them. The germline gives CDR1 LNHNV, CDR2 YYDKDF (reference sequence). Written as DNA, the CDR3 is TGTGCCACCAGCCTCACCGGGCCCTTAGCCAAAAACATTCAGTACTTC. As protein: CATSLTGPLAKNIQYF. Looking up the rest from reference TRBV15 and TRBJ2-4 gives the full variable domain: DAMVIQNPRYQVTQFGKPVTLSCSQTLNHNVMYWYQQKSSQAPKLLFHYYDKDFNNEADTPDNFQSRRPNTSFCFLDIRSPGLGDTAMYLCATSLTGPLAKNIQYFGAGTRLSVL.

This chain uses TRBV7-9 with TRBJ2-5; 11 positions agree with TRBD2. The CDR3 contains 17 residues. The ends lost 0 bases at V and 2 bases at J; junction bases unmatched: 5. Germline assignment: CDR1 SEHNR and CDR2 FQNEAQ (reference sequence). Here the CDR3 DNA reads TGTGCCAGCAGCTTAGCGGGGGGGACTAGCGGACAAGAGACCCAGTACTTC. This sequence encodes CASSLAGGTSGQETQYF. Together with reference TRBV7-9 and TRBJ2-5, the CDR3 gives the full variable domain: DTGVSQNPRHKITKRGQNVTFRCDPISEHNRLYWYRQTLGQGPEFLTYFQNEAQLEKSRLLSDRFSAERPKGSFSTLEIQRTEQGDSAMYLCASSLAGGTSGQETQYFGPGTRLLVL.

CDR3: CASSVMTGTGVIANYGYTF. CDR3 bases: TGTGCCAGCAGTGTAATGACCGGGACAGGGGTTATAGCTAACTATGGCTACACCTTC. The chain carries TRBV2 and TRBJ1-2; 10 nucleotides line up with TRBD1. V dropped 4 bases and J dropped 0; count of bases not matched to a gene: 14. The CDR3 spans 19 residues. Germline V CDR1 and CDR2: SNHLY, FYNNEI.

This clone was found a few times. This chain connects TRBV7-2 to TRBJ2-3; D is unresolved. The germline V gene encodes CDR1 SGHTA and CDR2 FQGNSA. The CDR3 loop spans 14 amino acids. With 2 bases removed from V and 8 bases from J, the gap between germline ends came to 14 bases. The CDR3 sequence is CASSLSPILGTQYF. In DNA, the CDR3 is TGTGCCAGCAGCTTATCCCCAATATTGGGTACGCAGTATTTT.

Here the CDR3 reads CASSTLQGRQETQYF. For the CDR3, the DNA is TGTGCCAGCAGTACACTACAGGGTCGCCAAGAGACCCAGTACTTC. The chain employs TRBV27 and TRBJ2-5; possibly TRBD1 for D (6 bases). CDR1 is MNHEY, CDR2 SMNVEV, per germline (reference sequence). Deletions cut 5 bases from V and 1 base from J, with 14 bases between. The CDR3 sequence is 15 residues long.

This clone was found once. The chain joins TRBV4-1 to TRBJ2-7, with TRBD1 matching over 8 bases. J was trimmed by 3 bases and V by 1 base; bases with no gene match: 5. The germline gives CDR1 MGHRA, CDR2 YSYEKL. The CDR3 spans 15 residues. The CDR3 DNA reads TGCGCCAGCAGCCAAGTACAGGACAGGGACTACGAGCAGTACTTC. Its translation is CASSQVQDRDYEQYF.

V usage is TRBV29-1 and J usage is TRBJ1-1, with D hard to call. Trimming pared 4 bases from V and 3 bases from J, leaving 6 bases between. The CDR3 is 11 residues long. Germline V CDR1 and CDR2: SQVTM, ANQGSEA. Here the CDR3 reads CSVVRDTEAFF. CDR3 in DNA: TGCAGCGTTGTGCGCGACACTGAAGCTTTCTTT.

The V and J genes are TRBV5-5 and TRBJ1-4, with a weak D call TRBD1 (5 bases). The CDR3 consists of 15 residues. Trimming took off 2 bases at V and 8 bases at J, with 16 bases between the two ends. Germline V gene lookup returns CDR1 SGHKS and CDR2 YYEKEE (reference sequence). The CDR3 nucleotides are TGTGCCAGCAGCTTAGGAGAAGGGGCCGGAGAAAAACTGTTTTTT. Its translation is CASSLGEGAGEKLFF.

This clone was detected only a few times. The V gene is TRBV4-3, the J gene TRBJ2-4; D gene uncertain. V was trimmed by 0 bases and J by 4 bases, leaving 16 bases between them. CDR3 length equals 17 residues. The germline CDR1 and CDR2 sequences are LGHNA and YSLEER. Written as DNA, the CDR3 is TGCGCCAGCAGCCAAGATTGGACCGCGAGCACAAAAAACATTCAGTACTTC. It translates to CASSQDWTASTKNIQYF.